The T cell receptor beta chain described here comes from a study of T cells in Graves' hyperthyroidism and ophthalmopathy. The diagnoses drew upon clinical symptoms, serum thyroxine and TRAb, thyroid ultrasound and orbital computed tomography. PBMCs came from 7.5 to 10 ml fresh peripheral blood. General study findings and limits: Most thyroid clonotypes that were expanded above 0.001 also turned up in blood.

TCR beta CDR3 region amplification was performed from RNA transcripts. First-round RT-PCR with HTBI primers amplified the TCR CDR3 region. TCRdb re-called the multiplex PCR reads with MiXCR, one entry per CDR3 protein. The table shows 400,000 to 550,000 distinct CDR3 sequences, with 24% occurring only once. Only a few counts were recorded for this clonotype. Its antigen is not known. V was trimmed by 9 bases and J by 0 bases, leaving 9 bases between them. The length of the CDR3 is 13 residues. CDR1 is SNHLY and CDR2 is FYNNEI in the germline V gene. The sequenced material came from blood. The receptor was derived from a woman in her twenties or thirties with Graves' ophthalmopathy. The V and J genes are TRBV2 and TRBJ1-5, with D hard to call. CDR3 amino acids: CARGSYSNQPQHF. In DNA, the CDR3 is TGTGCCAGAGGTTCTTATAGCAATCAGCCCCAGCATTTT.